Following are 10 T cell receptor beta chains from one sample sequenced in a study of T-cell memory formation after mild COVID-19. TCRdb itself ran the 5' RACE reads through MiXCR, one entry per CDR3 protein. The data show approximately 340,000 distinct CDR3 sequences, about a sixth seen once. Material for sequencing was PBMCs or a T cell subset sorted from them (not recorded which). These receptors all come from a man between 18 and 29 years old who had mild COVID-19 (a few samples of this study predate the infection). Cell type and time point are not known.

CDR3 sequence: CASSLHLLGQGNGYTF. DNA of the CDR3: TGTGCCAGCAGTCTACACCTGCTGGGACAGGGGAATGGCTACACCTTC. J is TRBJ1-2 and V is TRBV28; 10 bases line up with TRBD1. Per germline, CDR1 MDHEN and CDR2 SYDVKM. This CDR3 region has 16 residues. Germline trimming cut 5 bases from V and 6 bases from J; bases unmatched to any gene: 12.

J is TRBJ2-4 and V is TRBV6-2 or TRBV6-3, with D unresolved. Germline V lookup: CDR1 MNHEY, CDR2 SVGEGT. The CDR3 is made up of 12 amino acids. The ends were cut back, 6 bases at V and 10 bases at J, with 13 bases in the middle. The chain's CDR3 is CASRAGEIIQYF. CDR3 nucleotide sequence: TGTGCCAGCAGGGCAGGTGAAATTATTCAGTACTTC.

This clonotype was seen a handful of times. This rearrangement joins TRBV7-2 to TRBJ2-7, with D tentatively TRBD2 (5 bases). The CDR3 extends over 14 amino acids. Germline-derived CDR1 and CDR2 are SGHTA and FQGNSA. V was cut by 3 bases and J by 5 bases, with 14 bases left in between. The CDR3 loop reads CASSFQRGDHEQYF. For the CDR3, the DNA is TGTGCCAGCAGCTTTCAACGGGGAGACCACGAGCAGTACTTC.

A few counts support this clonotype. The rearrangement uses TRBV7-2 and TRBJ2-3; perhaps D is TRBD1 or TRBD2 (5 bases each). Germline V gene lookup returns CDR1 SGHTA and CDR2 FQGNSA. The CDR3 totals 15 residues. V was trimmed by 2 bases and J by 0 bases, leaving 9 bases between them. The DNA of the CDR3 is TGTGCCAGCAGCTTATCGAGGGGCAGCACAGATACGCAGTATTTT. Translated: CASSLSRGSTDTQYF. Looking up the rest from reference TRBV7-2 and TRBJ2-3 gives the full variable domain: GAGVSQSPSNKVTEKGKDVELRCDPISGHTALYWYRQSLGQGLEFLIYFQGNSAPDKSGLPSDRFSAERTGGSVSTLTIQRTQQEDSAVYLCASSLSRGSTDTQYFGPGTRLTVL.

V gene TRBV5-1 combines with J gene TRBJ2-3; D unresolved. V was shortened by 5 bases and J by 0 bases, with 7 bases between the two germline ends. The V gene's germline CDR1 is SGHRS and CDR2 YFSETQ. CDR3 length equals 13 residues. Here the CDR3 DNA reads TGCGCCAGCAGGCAGGACAGCACAGATACGCAGTATTTT. It codes for CASRQDSTDTQYF.

This clonotype appeared a few times. The chain links TRBV6-5 to TRBJ2-1; 7 bases align to TRBD1. Germline V gene lookup returns CDR1 MNHEY and CDR2 SVGAGI. V lost 8 bases to trimming and J lost 0 bases; unmatched junction nucleotides: 4. The CDR3 loop spans 14 amino acids. For the CDR3, the DNA is TGTGCCAGCTTCAGGACAGGCTCCTACAATGAGCAGTTCTTC. It yields the protein CASFRTGSYNEQFF.

In this sample, this clonotype turned up a few times. This sequence joins TRBV20-1 and TRBJ1-5; D is unclear. With 0 bases removed from V and 1 base from J, the gap between germline ends came to 10 bases. CDR1 and CDR2 (germline): DFQATT, SNEGSKA (reference sequence). This CDR3 contains 15 residues. The CDR3 is CSARDPRASNQPQHF. The DNA for the CDR3 is TGCAGTGCTAGAGATCCACGGGCGAGCAATCAGCCCCAGCATTTT.

This clonotype was observed a handful of times. The V and J genes are TRBV3-1 and TRBJ2-4, with D uncertain. This CDR3 contains 14 residues. Germline V gene data show CDR1 as LGHDT and CDR2 as YNNKEL (reference sequence). Trimming left V 5 bases short and J 0 bases short, with 8 bases between. The CDR3 region is CASSAGTAKNIQYF. The CDR3 DNA is TGTGCCAGCAGCGCTGGTACAGCCAAAAACATTCAGTACTTC.

The rearrangement uses TRBV6-5 and TRBJ1-1; 7 nucleotides line up with TRBD1. Looked up from germline, CDR1 is MNHEY and CDR2 is SVGAGI. There are 16 residues in the CDR3. Unmatched junction bases numbered 13, after V lost 7 bases and J lost 2 bases. CDR3 in DNA: TGTGCCAGCAACCACGGGACAGCCTGGGGTAACACTGAAGCTTTCTTT. Translating it yields CASNHGTAWGNTEAFF.

J is TRBJ2-3 and V is TRBV7-2; unclear D gene. CDR1 SGHTA and CDR2 FQGNSA come from the germline V gene. CDR3 size: 14 residues. Trimming removed 5 bases at V and 0 bases at J, with 9 bases between. The CDR3 DNA reads as TGTGCCAGCAGCCCGGTCCTCAGCACAGATACGCAGTATTTT. It specifies CASSPVLSTDTQYF.